This paragraph reports one T cell receptor (beta chain). Its antigen is not known. These data belong to a study of CD8+CD57+ T cells in acquired aplastic anemia. On the study more broadly: Sorted cells (CD4+ and CD8+) yielded DNA amounts that averaged approximately 3.1 ug. Healthy donors had, on average, approximately 9.9 million reads for their CD4+ cells. Study results and caveats: The study identified twenty-nine CD8+ CDR3 sequences shared by patients and controls.

The TCR beta profiling, which covered VDJ combination and CDR3 sequence, was carried out using genomic DNA as the template. TCRdb ran MiXCR on the reads and lists one entry per CDR3 protein. The sample shows approximately 160,000 distinct CDR3 sequences, approximately 44% of them seen only once. V lost 4 bases and J lost 0, with 11 bases in between. This CDR3 has 15 amino acids. Germline V CDR1 and CDR2: SGHDT, YYEEEE. The TCR originated in a human donor in good health. The sequencing input was sorted CD4+, CD8+, or CD8+CD57+ T cells (not recorded which) from PBMCs. This chain joins TRBV5-6 and TRBJ1-3; D is perhaps TRBD1 (5 bases). The chain's CDR3 is CASSLKQVSGNTIYF. In nucleotides, the CDR3 is TGTGCCAGCAGCCTTAAACAGGTCTCTGGAAACACCATATATTTT.